These 13 T cell receptor beta chains were sequenced from one sample in a study of graft-versus-host responses after intestinal transplantation. Sequenced by immunoSEQ multiplex PCR; TCRdb stores in-frame clones only, minus some. The sample lists tens of thousands of clones; around 94% were seen once. The specimen was PBMCs, collected 16 days after intestinal transplant. The source of these receptors is a human patient who received an intestinal transplant, so some T cells may come from the graft donor.

CDR3 nucleotides: TGTGCCAGCAGCTTAGGACTAGTAGTACAGCAGTTCTTC. Protein product: CASSLGLVVQQFF. The chain combines TRBV5-6 with TRBJ2-1, with 7 positions matching TRBD2. The CDR3 consists of 13 residues. Germline V lookup: CDR1 SGHDT, CDR2 YYEEEE. V was pared by 2 bases and J by 11 bases, with 7 bases of the junction left unmatched. The complete variable domain, with remaining parts taken from reference TRBV5-6 and TRBJ2-1, reads DAGVTQSPTHLIKTRGQQVTLRCSPKSGHDTVSWYQQALGQGPQFIFQYYEEEERQRGNFPDRFSGHQFPNYSSELNVNALLLGDSALYLCASSLGLVVQQFFGPGTRLTVL.

The chain joins TRBV4-3 to TRBJ1-1; D is uncertain. The germline V and J ends were trimmed by 0 bases and 2 bases, with 10 bases remaining between them. This CDR3 is built from 15 residues. Germline CDR1 is LGHNA and CDR2 is YSLEER. Here the CDR3 reads CASSQDLPVNTEAFF. CDR3 sequence (DNA): TGCGCCAGCAGCCAAGATTTGCCAGTAAACACTGAAGCTTTCTTT.

J is TRBJ2-7 and V is TRBV9; 10 bases map to TRBD2. Germline-derived CDR1 and CDR2 are SGDLS and YYNGEE. The junction had 3 bases not matched to a gene; V was cut back by 0 bases and J by 3 bases. This CDR3 region has 15 residues. The CDR3 loop reads CASSVAGTSDYEQYF. As DNA, the CDR3 is TGTGCCAGCAGCGTAGCCGGGACTAGCGACTACGAGCAGTACTTC.

The rearrangement joins TRBV28 to TRBJ2-7; 7 bases are a match to TRBD2. Germline loops: CDR1 MDHEN, CDR2 SYDVKM. J lost 1 base, V lost 5 bases, and 23 bases had no gene match. The CDR3 consists of 20 residues. The CDR3 region is CASSPPLGGLASAGSYEQYF. Here the CDR3 DNA reads TGTGCCAGCAGTCCCCCTCTGGGGGGGTTAGCTTCCGCTGGGTCCTACGAGCAGTACTTC.

The chain recombines TRBV7-3 with TRBJ1-5, with no clear D. Germline CDR1 is SGHTA and CDR2 is FQGTGA. V was clipped by 5 bases and J by 7 bases, with 12 bases between them. This CDR3 has 13 amino acids. The CDR3 bases are TGTGCCAGCAGCGTTACTCCCTCACAGCCCCAGCATTTT. Translation: CASSVTPSQPQHF.

The chain has TRBV14 and TRBJ1-1; a possible D gene is TRBD1 (5 bases). This CDR3 region has 14 residues. V was clipped by 3 bases and J by 4 bases, with 12 bases between them. CDR1 SGHDN and CDR2 FVKESK come from the germline V gene. The CDR3 nucleotides are TGTGCCAGCAGCCATCCGGGGCGGGGCACTGAAGCTTTCTTT. Translation: CASSHPGRGTEAFF.

The chain is built from TRBV4-3 and TRBJ1-1; no firm D call. Trimming took off 0 bases at V and 5 bases at J, with 10 bases between the two ends. Germline assignment: CDR1 LGHNA and CDR2 YSLEER. This CDR3 comprises 14 residues. The CDR3 sequence is CASSQDILWTEAFF. In nucleotides, the CDR3 is TGCGCCAGCAGCCAAGATATTTTGTGGACTGAAGCTTTCTTT.

The chain carries TRBV13 and TRBJ2-1; 12 nucleotides align to TRBD1. The junction had 8 bases not matched to a gene; V was cut back by 3 bases and J by 8 bases. Germline V gene data show CDR1 as PRHDT and CDR2 as FYEKMQ (reference sequence). The CDR3 totals 16 residues. Here the CDR3 reads CASSFRDRGPRDEQFF. CDR3 nucleotides: TGTGCCAGCAGCTTCCGGGACAGGGGGCCGAGGGATGAGCAGTTCTTC.

The J gene is TRBJ2-3, the V gene TRBV5-6; 16 bases align to TRBD2. The trim removed 4 bases at V and 5 bases at J, leaving 10 bases unmatched. CDR3 length: 18 residues. CDR1 SGHDT and CDR2 YYEEEE come from the germline V gene. The CDR3 region is CASSPISGLAGGGDTQYF. The CDR3, as DNA: TGTGCCAGCAGCCCTATATCGGGACTAGCGGGAGGGGGAGATACGCAGTATTTT.

This clone was recorded only once. The chain is built from TRBV6-5 and TRBJ1-2, with TRBD1 matching over 7 bases. The germline V gene encodes CDR1 MNHEY and CDR2 SVGAGI. The V and J ends lost 0 bases and 6 bases, in that order; junction bases with no gene match: 4. The CDR3 consists of 14 residues. For the CDR3, the DNA is TGTGCCAGCAGTTACTCGAGAACAGGGGATGGCTACACCTTC. Translating gives CASSYSRTGDGYTF.

This chain uses TRBV5-6 with TRBJ1-5; D unresolved. With 0 bases removed from V and 0 bases from J, the gap between germline ends came to 7 bases. The CDR3 is 15 amino acids. Germline lookup yields CDR1 SGHDT and CDR2 YYEEEE. The CDR3 DNA sequence: TGTGCCAGCAGCTTGGGGCCGAATAGCAATCAGCCCCAGCATTTT. This translates into CASSLGPNSNQPQHF. Complete variable domain (other parts from reference TRBV5-6 and TRBJ1-5): DAGVTQSPTHLIKTRGQQVTLRCSPKSGHDTVSWYQQALGQGPQFIFQYYEEEERQRGNFPDRFSGHQFPNYSSELNVNALLLGDSALYLCASSLGPNSNQPQHFGDGTRLSIL.

The chain joins TRBV7-3 to TRBJ1-6, with D unresolved. The germline CDR1 and CDR2 sequences are SGHTA and FQGTGA. The CDR3 is made up of 14 amino acids. With 5 bases removed from V and 7 bases from J, the gap between germline ends came to 12 bases. DNA of the CDR3: TGTGCCAGCAGCCCGACGGGAGGGAATTCACCCCTCCACTTT. Amino acids: CASSPTGGNSPLHF.

As to this clone: The junction departs from the called germline gene at one end, perhaps through a read error. CDR3: CASSGTGQDHNF. The CDR3 region has the DNA TGCGCCAGCAGTGGAACAGGACAGGATCATAACTTC. The J gene is TRBJ2-5, the V gene TRBV10-2; 7 nucleotides match TRBD1. This CDR3 has 12 residues. Germline lookup yields CDR1 WSHSY and CDR2 SAAADI.